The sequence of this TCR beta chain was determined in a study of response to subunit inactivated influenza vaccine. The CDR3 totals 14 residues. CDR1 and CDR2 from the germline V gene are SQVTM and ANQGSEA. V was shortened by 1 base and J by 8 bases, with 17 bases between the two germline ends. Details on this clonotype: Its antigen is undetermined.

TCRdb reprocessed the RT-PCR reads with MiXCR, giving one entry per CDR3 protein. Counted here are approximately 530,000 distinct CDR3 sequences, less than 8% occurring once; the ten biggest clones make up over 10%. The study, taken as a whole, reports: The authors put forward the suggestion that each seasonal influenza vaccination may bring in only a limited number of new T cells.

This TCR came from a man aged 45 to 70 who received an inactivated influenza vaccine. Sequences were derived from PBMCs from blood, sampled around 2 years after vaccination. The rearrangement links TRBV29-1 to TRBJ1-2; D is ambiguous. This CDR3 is CSVEGQSPRMGYTF. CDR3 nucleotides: TGCAGCGTTGAAGGTCAGTCCCCGAGGATGGGCTACACCTTC.